The clone carrying this T cell receptor beta chain was observed at least ten times. V lost 3 bases, J lost 8 bases, and 16 bases lay in between. This CDR3 has 14 amino acids. In germline, CDR1 is LGHNA, CDR2 YSLEER. TCRdb's table, derived via immunoSEQ multiplex PCR, lists solely in-frame clones and lacks some. This repertoire shows 70,000 to 95,000 clones, 90% to 95% found once; its top ten account for over 2%. The data are from a study of OX40 agonist ivuxolimab in advanced cancers. Across the study: It was ivuxolimab, an agonistic anti-OX40 (CD134) antibody, that patients were treated with.

The V gene is TRBV4-3, the J gene TRBJ1-2, with D uncertain. The source was CD4+ or CD8+ T cells sorted from blood, collected in a trial of the OX40 agonist ivuxolimab. This receptor was obtained from an adult with an advanced solid tumor such as melanoma, head and neck, liver or kidney cancer. The CDR3 region is CASSHPGHPLGYTF. The CDR3 coding sequence is TGCGCCAGCAGCCACCCCGGGCATCCATTAGGCTACACCTTC.